By its share, the clone carrying this T cell receptor beta chain is large. Its target is not known. Overall study results and limits: Greatest tumor Treg TCR overlap was with tumor naive CD4+ cells. In terms of TCR gene usage, tumor memory CD4+ T cells clustered together with blood and lymph node memory CD4+ cells, as well as with lymph node naive CD4+ cells.

Cells sorted as Tregs were CD4+, CD25+ and CD127-/low. Amplification of TRBV12-4/TRBJ1-2 clonotypes used adaptor-ligated barcode primers. In TCRdb, the multiplex PCR reads were re-called with MiXCR into one record per CDR3 protein. This table holds 300 to 400 distinct CDR3 sequences, roughly 6.2% found once. V was trimmed by 6 bases and J by 6 bases, leaving 14 bases between them. CDR3 length equals 13 residues. Sequenced: Tregs sorted from blood. This receptor was identified in a female donor with breast cancer. The chain employs TRBV12-3 or TRBV12-4 and TRBJ1-2, with D uncertain. CDR3 DNA: TGTGCCAGCAGCTTCGGGATATTCGATGGCTACACCTTC. Amino acids: CASSFGIFDGYTF.